This TCR beta chain was recorded in a study of blood T cell repertoires in COVID-19. For the study at large: Researchers got acute and convalescent COVID-19 samples from the United States, Italy and Spain. Nucleic acid was either cDNA or gDNA, and it came from T cells, B-cell-depleted T cells, or PBMCs.

TCRdb keeps only in-frame clones here, not all; method: immunoSEQ multiplex PCR. The sample has some 150,000 clones; around 82% are singletons. The ends lost 0 bases at V and 6 bases at J; junction bases unmatched: 11. The CDR3 has 18 amino acids. Germline assignment: CDR1 LGHNA and CDR2 YNFKEQ. The genes are TRBV4-2 and TRBJ2-4; TRBD2 matches at 10 bases. Sequencing was performed on peripheral blood. The sequence was obtained from a man in his 60s with active or convalescent COVID-19. CDR3 coding DNA: TGTGCCAGCAGCCAAGATCCCAGCGGGAGGGCCGTTTCAAACATTCAGTACTTC. It codes for CASSQDPSGRAVSNIQYF.